The 30 T cell receptor beta chains listed next were all sequenced from one sample in a study of identifying expanded T cells in peripheral blood. Measured with immunoSEQ multiplex PCR; TCRdb has only the in-frame clones, and not every one. Here the sample spans about 85,000 clones, roughly 91% being singletons. The specimen sequenced was blood. The receptor source for this set is a person between 18 and 70 years old in good health.

This clone has just one count. This chain joins TRBV4-2 and TRBJ2-7; 11 nucleotides align to TRBD2. The CDR3 runs 19 residues. Trimming cost V 3 bases and J 2 bases; bases outside gene matches: 15. Germline values: CDR1 LGHNA, CDR2 YNFKEQ. The CDR3 coding sequence is TGTGCCAGCAGCCATTTAATAGCGGGGGGGCAAGGTGGGACCTACGAGCAGTACTTC. The encoded protein is CASSHLIAGGQGGTYEQYF.

This chain connects TRBV4-3 to TRBJ1-1; maybe TRBD1 (5 bases). V lost 0 bases and J lost 2, with 13 bases in between. Germline CDR1 reads LGHNA; CDR2 reads YSLEER. The CDR3 has 16 residues. The CDR3 region has the DNA TGCGCCAGCAGCCAAGATCGAGGGGCTAGAAACACTGAAGCTTTCTTT. It is translated as CASSQDRGARNTEAFF.

This clone was counted only a few times. The chain couples TRBV5-1 to TRBJ1-1; D is ambiguous. The length of the CDR3 is 11 residues. The V gene's germline CDR1 is SGHRS and CDR2 YFSETQ. V was clipped by 3 bases and J by 3 bases, with 3 bases between them. DNA for the CDR3: TGCGCCAGCAGCTCTTACACTGAAGCTTTCTTT. As protein: CASSSYTEAFF.

This rearrangement joins TRBV7-2 to TRBJ2-5; 7 nucleotides line up with TRBD1. Trimming at V came to 4 bases and at J to 5 bases, leaving 13 bases not matched to a gene. The CDR3 length is 16 residues. Per germline, CDR1 SGHTA and CDR2 FQGNSA. The CDR3 reads CASSSNTGVVGETQYF. In nucleotides, the CDR3 is TGTGCCAGCAGCTCGAATACAGGGGTCGTTGGGGAGACCCAGTACTTC.

In its sample, this clone was seen a few times. As DNA, the CDR3 is TGTGCCAGCAGGACTCACAGGGGGCGTATCGGGGAGCTGTTTTTT. Its translation: CASRTHRGRIGELFF. The gene calls are TRBV6-4 and TRBJ2-2, with 9 bases lining up with TRBD1. V was clipped by 6 bases and J by 7 bases; unmatched bases: 9. In germline, CDR1 is MRHNA, CDR2 SNTAGT. The length of the CDR3 is 15 residues.

The chain links TRBV5-6 to TRBJ2-3; D unclear. The CDR3 length is 16 residues. V was cut by 0 bases and J by 0 bases, with 11 bases left in between. Looked up from germline, CDR1 is SGHDT and CDR2 is YYEEEE. CDR3 nucleotide sequence: TGTGCCAGCAGCTTGGGTGGGCTCCCTAGCACAGATACGCAGTATTTT. As protein: CASSLGGLPSTDTQYF.

The count of this clone is one. V is TRBV10-1 and J is TRBJ2-2; 9 nucleotides align to TRBD1. V was clipped by 2 bases and J by 2 bases; unmatched bases: 9. CDR1 is WNHNN and CDR2 is SYGVQD in the germline V gene (reference sequence). The CDR3 extends over 18 amino acids. The CDR3 region has the DNA TGCGCCAGCAGTGAGCCTAAGAGGACAGGGGATAACACCGGGGAGCTGTTTTTT. Translation: CASSEPKRTGDNTGELFF.

V and J are TRBV7-8 and TRBJ2-2, with 10 nucleotides matching TRBD2. The V segment lost 0 bases and the J segment 8 bases; nucleotides outside the gene matches: 15. This CDR3 region has 19 residues. CDR1 and CDR2 from the germline V gene are SGHVS and FQNEAQ. The CDR3 region is CASSLARVLAGTQKGELFF. CDR3 nucleotide sequence: TGTGCCAGCAGCTTAGCCCGCGTACTAGCGGGGACCCAAAAGGGGGAGCTGTTTTTT. Looking up the rest from reference TRBV7-8 and TRBJ2-2 gives the full variable domain: GAGVSQSPRYKVAKRGQDVALRCDPISGHVSLFWYQQALGQGPEFLTYFQNEAQLDKSGLPSDRFFAERPEGSVSTLKIQRTQQEDSAVYLCASSLARVLAGTQKGELFFGEGSRLTVL.

This rearrangement joins TRBV11-2 to TRBJ1-2, with TRBD1 matching over 7 bases. With 5 bases clipped from V and 4 bases from J, the junction kept 16 bases outside the gene matches. CDR3 length: 17 amino acids. Looked up from germline, CDR1 is SGHAT and CDR2 is FQNNGV. The CDR3 is CASSPSRQGTYGYGYTF. CDR3 DNA sequence: TGTGCCAGCAGCCCCTCGAGACAGGGTACTTATGGCTATGGCTACACCTTC.

The sample holds one count of this clone. The chain employs TRBV27 and TRBJ1-2; possibly TRBD1 for D (5 bases). V lost 6 bases and J lost 2, with 13 bases in between. The germline CDR1 and CDR2 sequences are MNHEY and SMNVEV (reference sequence). The CDR3 sequence is 14 residues long. The CDR3 coding sequence is TGTGCCAGCAGGCAGCAGGGCTCAAACTATGGCTACACCTTC. It translates to CASRQQGSNYGYTF.

This clone was counted only a few times. V gene TRBV18 combines with J gene TRBJ1-6; unclear D gene. Trimming shortened V by 5 bases and J by 8 bases, and 10 bases separated the two germline ends. The germline gives CDR1 KGHSH, CDR2 LQKENI. CDR3 length: 13 amino acids. The CDR3 DNA reads as TGTGCCAGCTCAGATTCCGTAGATTCACCCCTCCACTTT. Translating it yields CASSDSVDSPLHF.

The gene calls are TRBV18 and TRBJ1-4, with TRBD1 matching 9 bases. The germline V gene has CDR1 KGHSH and CDR2 LQKENI. The trim removed 3 bases at V and 3 bases at J, leaving 2 bases unmatched. The CDR3 is 15 amino acids. In DNA, the CDR3 is TGTGCCAGCTCACCGACAGGGGGGGCTAATGAAAAACTGTTTTTT. Translating it yields CASSPTGGANEKLFF. The variable domain in full, completed from reference TRBV18 and TRBJ1-4, reads NAGVMQNPRHLVRRRGQEARLRCSPMKGHSHVYWYRQLPEEGLKFMVYLQKENIIDESGMPKERFSAEFPKEGPSILRIQQVVRGDSAAYFCASSPTGGANEKLFFGSGTQLSVL.

This chain links TRBV7-6 with TRBJ1-4; D call uncertain. The germline V gene has CDR1 SGHVS and CDR2 FNYEAQ. There are 15 residues in the CDR3. Trimming removed 6 bases at V and 0 bases at J, with 11 bases between. In DNA form, the CDR3 reads TGTGCCAGCAGACATAGTCACGCAACTAATGAAAAACTGTTTTTT. Protein product: CASRHSHATNEKLFF.

The V and J genes are TRBV14 and TRBJ1-6; D not resolved. This CDR3 is 15 amino acids long. The V gene's germline CDR1 is SGHDN and CDR2 FVKESK. The germline V and J ends were trimmed by 3 bases and 6 bases, with 12 bases remaining between them. The CDR3 sequence: CASSQRVPSNSPLHF. In DNA, the CDR3 is TGTGCCAGCAGCCAGCGGGTCCCGAGTAATTCACCCCTCCACTTT.

The chain is built from TRBV4-1 and TRBJ1-6; TRBD1 matches 7 bases. The CDR3 length is 16 residues. V lost 4 bases to trimming and J lost 7 bases; unmatched junction nucleotides: 10. Germline values: CDR1 MGHRA, CDR2 YSYEKL. The CDR3: CASSLRGDSRNSPLHF. CDR3 DNA sequence: TGCGCCAGCAGCCTAAGAGGGGACAGTCGGAATTCACCCCTCCACTTT.

V usage is TRBV7-9 and J usage is TRBJ2-3; possibly TRBD2 for D (7 bases). The CDR3 sequence is 15 residues long. Germline-derived CDR1 and CDR2 are SEHNR and FQNEAQ (reference sequence). V lost 1 base and J 2 bases, leaving 10 bases between the germline ends. CDR3 residues: CASSLDAGATDTQYF. The CDR3 nucleotides read TGTGCCAGCAGCTTAGACGCGGGGGCCACAGATACGCAGTATTTT. Full variable domain (remainder filled in from reference TRBV7-9 and TRBJ2-3): DTGVSQNPRHKITKRGQNVTFRCDPISEHNRLYWYRQTLGQGPEFLTYFQNEAQLEKSRLLSDRFSAERPKGSFSTLEIQRTEQGDSAMYLCASSLDAGATDTQYFGPGTRLTVL.

The sample holds a few counts of this clone. The CDR3 DNA sequence: TGTGCCAGTAGCCGGGACAGAATTACCGGGGAGCTGTTTTTT. Protein sequence: CASSRDRITGELFF. The chain employs TRBV19 and TRBJ2-2, with TRBD1 matching 7 bases. V lost 6 bases, J lost 5 bases, and 6 bases stayed unmatched. The germline V gene has CDR1 LNHDA and CDR2 SQIVND (reference sequence). The CDR3 loop spans 14 amino acids.

V gene TRBV6-5 combines with J gene TRBJ1-1; TRBD1 might be the D (5 bases). The V end was cut by 5 bases, the J end by 5 bases, with 12 bases between. Germline-derived CDR1 and CDR2 are MNHEY and SVGAGI. The CDR3 totals 13 residues. The CDR3 loop is CASSKGRGTEAFF. CDR3 sequence (DNA): TGTGCCAGCAGTAAGGGGAGAGGTACTGAAGCTTTCTTT.

CDR3 nucleotide sequence: TGTGCCAGCAGCGACAAGAACACTGAAGCTTTCTTT. Protein product: CASSDKNTEAFF. The rearrangement links TRBV11-3 to TRBJ1-1, with D uncertain. The V and J ends lost 5 bases and 1 base respectively, with 5 bases between them. Germline values: CDR1 SGHNT, CDR2 YENEEA. CDR3 length: 12 amino acids.

This chain uses TRBV6-5 with TRBJ2-2; TRBD1 matches at 8 bases. CDR3 length equals 15 residues. CDR1 MNHEY and CDR2 SVGAGI come from the germline V gene. V lost 8 bases to trimming and J lost 6 bases; unmatched junction nucleotides: 11. The DNA of the CDR3 is TGTGCCAGCCGCTACACCCAGGGGGCGGCCGGGGAGCTGTTTTTT. Translation gives CASRYTQGAAGELFF.

The CDR3 is CASSLASVYNEQFF. In nucleotides, the CDR3 is TGCGCCAGCAGCTTGGCTTCTGTATACAATGAGCAGTTCTTC. This sequence joins TRBV5-1 and TRBJ2-1; no clear D gene. V was cut by 0 bases and J by 4 bases, with 8 bases left in between. Per the germline V gene, CDR1 is SGHRS and CDR2 is YFSETQ. The CDR3 is made up of 14 amino acids.

The chain employs TRBV18 and TRBJ2-7; D unresolved. Trimming left V 0 bases short and J 6 bases short, with 12 bases between. The CDR3 has 14 residues. Germline loops: CDR1 KGHSH, CDR2 LQKENI. CDR3 protein: CASSPPTRVTEQYF. The CDR3 coding sequence is TGTGCCAGCTCACCACCTACCCGAGTGACCGAGCAGTACTTC.

The chain recombines TRBV9 with TRBJ2-3; tentative D call: TRBD2 (6 bases). The V gene's germline CDR1 is SGDLS and CDR2 YYNGEE. The CDR3 has 14 residues. Trimming left V 4 bases short and J 8 bases short, with 17 bases between. The CDR3 DNA is TGTGCCAGCAGCCAGGGACTGGCAGCACGTACGCAGTATTTT. It encodes CASSQGLAARTQYF.

This chain uses TRBV7-2 with TRBJ1-2, with unresolved D. V gave up 5 bases and J gave up 5 bases, with 6 bases separating them. CDR1 is SGHTA, CDR2 FQGNSA, per germline. The CDR3 covers 11 residues. DNA for the CDR3: TGTGCCAGCAGCCCGGGGTATGGCTACACCTTC. Amino acid sequence: CASSPGYGYTF.

CDR3 nucleotide sequence: TGTGCCAGCCGGACACCAACTAATGAAAAACTGTTTTTT. Its translation: CASRTPTNEKLFF. The chain employs TRBV7-9 and TRBJ1-4; tentatively, D is TRBD1 (5 bases). Trimming cost V 8 bases and J 0 bases, with 7 bases left between them. The V gene's germline CDR1 is SEHNR and CDR2 FQNEAQ (reference sequence). The CDR3 spans 13 residues. The full variable domain, rest sourced from reference TRBV7-9 and TRBJ1-4, is DTGVSQNPRHKITKRGQNVTFRCDPISEHNRLYWYRQTLGQGPEFLTYFQNEAQLEKSRLLSDRFSAERPKGSFSTLEIQRTEQGDSAMYLCASRTPTNEKLFFGSGTQLSVL.

V and J are TRBV18 and TRBJ1-3; TRBD1 matches 7 bases. Trimming took 6 bases from V and 0 from J; bases not matched to a gene: 5. The CDR3 is made up of 15 amino acids. Germline CDR1 and CDR2: KGHSH and LQKENI. CDR3 DNA sequence: TGTGCCAGCTCTTCCGGGACAGCCTCTGGAAACACCATATATTTT. This sequence encodes CASSSGTASGNTIYF.

In its sample, this clone was seen a few times. V usage is TRBV5-4 and J usage is TRBJ1-6, with 8 nucleotides matching TRBD1. This CDR3 region has 17 residues. Germline-derived CDR1 and CDR2 are SGHNT and YYREEE (reference sequence). The V and J ends lost 3 bases and 10 bases, in that order; junction bases with no gene match: 15. This CDR3 reads CASSSRTSGGEGSPLHF. The CDR3 DNA sequence: TGTGCCAGCAGCTCAAGAACCTCAGGGGGCGAGGGATCACCCCTCCACTTT.

The J gene is TRBJ1-5, the V gene TRBV15; TRBD1 matches 7 bases. The trim removed 3 bases at V and 6 bases at J, leaving 14 bases unmatched. This CDR3 is 17 amino acids long. Germline V gene sequence: CDR1 LNHNV, CDR2 YYDKDF (reference sequence). CDR3 bases: TGTGCCACCAGCAGTCGACAGGGTATTATACGTGGTCAGCCCCAGCATTTT. Translating it yields CATSSRQGIIRGQPQHF.

The chain employs TRBV6-1 and TRBJ1-1; D gene ambiguous. CDR1 is MNHNS and CDR2 is SASEGT in the germline V gene. The CDR3 contains 16 residues. V lost 2 bases to trimming and J lost 0 bases, with 13 bases between them. This CDR3 is CASSEFSGRLNTEAFF. Written as DNA, the CDR3 is TGTGCCAGCAGTGAATTTTCGGGCAGATTGAACACTGAAGCTTTCTTT.

V and J are TRBV19 and TRBJ2-7; D is uncertain. CDR3 size: 15 residues. Germline V gene data show CDR1 as LNHDA and CDR2 as SQIVND (reference sequence). The V end lost 0 bases, the J end lost 1 base, and 10 bases lay between the germline ends. For the CDR3, the DNA is TGTGCCAGTAGTATAGATTCGGCCAGATCCTACGAGCAGTACTTC. Protein sequence: CASSIDSARSYEQYF.